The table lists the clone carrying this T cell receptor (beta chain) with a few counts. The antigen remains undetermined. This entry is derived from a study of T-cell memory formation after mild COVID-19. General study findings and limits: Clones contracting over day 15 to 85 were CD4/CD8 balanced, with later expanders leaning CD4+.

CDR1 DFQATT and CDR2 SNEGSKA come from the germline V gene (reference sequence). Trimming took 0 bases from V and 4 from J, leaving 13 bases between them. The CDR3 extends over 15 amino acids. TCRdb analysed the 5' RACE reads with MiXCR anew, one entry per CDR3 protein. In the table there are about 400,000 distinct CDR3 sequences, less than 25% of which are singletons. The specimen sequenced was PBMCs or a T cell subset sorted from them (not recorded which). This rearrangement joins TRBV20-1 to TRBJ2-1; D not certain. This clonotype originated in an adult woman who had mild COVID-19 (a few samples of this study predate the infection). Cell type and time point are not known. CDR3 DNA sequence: TGCAGTGCTAGAGAGGCGTCGTCCTCATACAATGAGCAGTTCTTC. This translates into CSAREASSSYNEQFF.